Each of the 30 T cell receptor beta chains below was sequenced from the same sample in a study of blood T cell repertoires in COVID-19. Clones were read by immunoSEQ multiplex PCR, and TCRdb kept only the in-frame ones, dropping some. The sample has 200,000 to 250,000 clones; about 91% are singletons. Sequencing was carried out using PBMCs or T cells enriched from blood (not recorded which). These receptors were collected from a man younger than 35 with acute COVID-19.

The count of this clone is one. The genes are TRBV19 and TRBJ2-1; 11 nucleotides line up with TRBD2. Unmatched junction bases numbered 2, after V lost 4 bases and J lost 6 bases. CDR1 and CDR2 (germline): LNHDA, SQIVND (reference sequence). This CDR3 has 14 amino acids. Here the CDR3 DNA reads TGTGCCAGTAGTAGAGGACTAGCGGGCAATGAGCAGTTCTTC. Its protein is CASSRGLAGNEQFF.

On this clone: Other DNA sequences of this sample code for an identical CDR3. The J gene is TRBJ2-3, the V gene TRBV7-3, with 10 bases aligning to TRBD1. The CDR3 sequence is 15 residues long. V gave up 4 bases and J gave up 6 bases; unmatched junction bases: 7. From germline, CDR1 is SGHTA and CDR2 FQGTGA. The CDR3 sequence is CASSSPGQGRDTQYF. The CDR3 nucleotides are TGTGCCAGCAGCTCTCCGGGACAGGGGCGGGATACGCAGTATTTT.

This chain's CDR3 is CASSPGGGGEQFF. The CDR3 DNA sequence: TGCGCCAGCAGCCCCGGAGGGGGCGGGGAGCAGTTCTTC. The genes are TRBV5-1 and TRBJ2-1; a weak D match, TRBD1 (7 bases). The CDR3 is 13 amino acids. V was cut by 4 bases and J by 10 bases, with 15 bases left in between. Germline V gene data show CDR1 as SGHRS and CDR2 as YFSETQ.

The genes are TRBV21-1 and TRBJ2-5; TRBD2 reflects the table's D call only, with no check against the DNA. TRBV21-1 is noted as a pseudogene. The CDR3 spans 14 residues. The CDR3 DNA reads TGTGCCAGCAGCAAGGAGGGTCGGGAAGAGACCCAGTACTTC. Its protein product is CASSKEGREETQYF.

The genes are TRBV28 and TRBJ2-7; D is possibly TRBD1 (5 bases). Germline V gene sequence: CDR1 MDHEN, CDR2 SYDVKM. The CDR3 loop spans 16 amino acids. V was shortened by 3 bases and J by 4 bases, with 19 bases between the two germline ends. This CDR3 is CASSLAPVAGRYEQYF. In DNA, the CDR3 is TGTGCCAGCAGTTTGGCCCCAGTGGCAGGGCGGTACGAGCAGTACTTC.

The chain recombines TRBV1 with TRBJ2-1; TRBD2 was called by the table and not checked on the DNA. TRBV1 is noted as a pseudogene. This CDR3 spans 17 amino acids. CDR3 sequence (DNA): TGCACCAGCAGCCTGACTAGCGGGAGTAGGGTAGTTAATGAGCAGTTCTTC. Its protein is CTSSLTSGSRVVNEQFF.

Only a few counts were recorded for this clone. The chain links TRBV5-1 to TRBJ2-1; 8 bases line up with TRBD2. Germline values: CDR1 SGHRS, CDR2 YFSETQ. The length of the CDR3 is 16 residues. V gave up 4 bases and J gave up 8 bases; unmatched junction bases: 14. The CDR3 DNA reads as TGCGCCAGCAGCCAAGCGGTGGTAGCGGGATCCCATGAGCAGTTCTTC. Residues: CASSQAVVAGSHEQFF.

This chain joins TRBV14 and TRBJ2-3; no firm D call. This CDR3 region has 13 residues. The V gene lost 0 bases and the J gene lost 4 bases, with 5 bases spanning the gap. Per germline, CDR1 SGHDN and CDR2 FVKESK. This CDR3 is CASSQDYSDTQYF. CDR3 in DNA: TGTGCCAGCAGCCAAGATTATTCAGATACGCAGTATTTT.

The chain couples TRBV2 to TRBJ2-1; TRBD2 agrees at 11 bases. Germline CDR1 and CDR2: SNHLY and FYNNEI. After removal of 6 bases from V and 3 bases from J, the junction contained 4 bases not matched to a gene. CDR3 length: 15 residues. The CDR3 region is CASRYLAGGYNEQFF. The CDR3 DNA reads TGTGCCAGCAGGTATCTAGCGGGAGGCTACAATGAGCAGTTCTTC.

This clone was counted a single time. This chain joins TRBV5-1 and TRBJ1-4, with D possibly TRBD1 on 6 matching bases. CDR1 SGHRS and CDR2 YFSETQ come from the germline V gene. With 4 bases removed from V and 4 bases from J, the gap between germline ends came to 11 bases. CDR3 length equals 14 residues. CDR3 in amino acids: CASSTTGYNEKLFF. The CDR3 coding sequence is TGCGCCAGCAGCACCACAGGGTATAATGAAAAACTGTTTTTT.

The chain is built from TRBV7-2 and TRBJ1-2, with D unclear. The CDR3 spans 14 residues. CDR1 is SGHTA and CDR2 is FQGNSA in the germline V gene. Trimming stripped 0 bases from V and 3 bases from J, with 8 bases between. CDR3 sequence: CASSLATTDYGYTF. The CDR3 DNA sequence: TGTGCCAGCAGCTTAGCTACCACGGACTATGGCTACACCTTC.

This chain joins TRBV7-2 and TRBJ2-7, with 10 positions matching TRBD1. Germline V gives CDR1 SGHTA, CDR2 FQGNSA. V lost 5 bases, J lost 6 bases, and 4 bases stayed unmatched. The CDR3 length is 13 residues. CDR3 loop: CASSKDRGGEQYF. The CDR3 DNA sequence: TGTGCCAGCAGCAAGGACAGGGGGGGCGAGCAGTACTTC.

The rearrangement links TRBV28 to TRBJ2-7; weak D call: TRBD2 (6 bases). The CDR3 has 14 amino acids. CDR1 is MDHEN, CDR2 SYDVKM, per germline. Trimming pared 7 bases from V and 1 base from J, leaving 14 bases between. Here the CDR3 reads CASTTAGLSYEQYF. The CDR3 DNA sequence: TGTGCCAGCACCACGGCGGGATTGTCCTACGAGCAGTACTTC.

This clone was counted a few times. This chain uses TRBV9 with TRBJ2-7; maybe TRBD2 (6 bases). The V gene's germline CDR1 is SGDLS and CDR2 YYNGEE. V lost 4 bases to trimming and J lost 3 bases, with 11 bases between them. The CDR3 has 13 amino acids. CDR3 in DNA: TGTGCCAGCAGCCGGGCTAGCGACTACGAGCAGTACTTC. Translated: CASSRASDYEQYF.

The V and J genes are TRBV7-9 and TRBJ2-5, with TRBD1 matching over 7 bases. The trim removed 4 bases at V and 5 bases at J, leaving 7 bases unmatched. Germline values: CDR1 SEHNR, CDR2 FQNEAQ (reference sequence). The CDR3 has 14 residues. CDR3 sequence reads: CASSSGTVGETQYF. The CDR3 DNA is TGTGCCAGCAGCTCAGGGACAGTGGGGGAGACCCAGTACTTC.

This chain joins TRBV30 and TRBJ1-1; D is possibly TRBD1 (5 bases). Per germline, CDR1 GTSNPN and CDR2 SVGIG (reference sequence). There are 13 residues in the CDR3. Trimming took off 3 bases at V and 7 bases at J, with 15 bases between the two ends. CDR3 protein: CAWSAGIGDEAFF. The CDR3 coding sequence is TGTGCCTGGAGCGCCGGAATAGGGGATGAAGCTTTCTTT.

The gene calls are TRBV24-1 and TRBJ1-1; maybe TRBD1 (5 bases). The V and J ends lost 5 bases and 1 base respectively, with 13 bases between them. Germline V gene sequence: CDR1 KGHDR, CDR2 SFDVKD. This CDR3 is built from 15 residues. CDR3 nucleotides: TGTGCCACCAGTGGGCCAGGGTTACGGAACACTGAAGCTTTCTTT. It codes for CATSGPGLRNTEAFF.

This clone has a single count. The CDR3 DNA reads TGTGCCAGCAGTGAATCGGACAGGCCGAATGGCTACACCTTC. Protein sequence: CASSESDRPNGYTF. The chain employs TRBV25-1 and TRBJ1-2; 7 positions match TRBD1. The CDR3 is made up of 14 amino acids. Per the germline V gene, CDR1 is MGHDK and CDR2 is SYGVNS. Trimming took 1 base from V and 6 from J; bases not matched to a gene: 5.

This clone was counted a single time. The genes are TRBV14 and TRBJ1-2, with D uncertain. Looked up from germline, CDR1 is SGHDN and CDR2 is FVKESK. Deletions cut 2 bases from V and 5 bases from J, with 9 bases between. CDR3 length: 13 amino acids. CDR3 region: CASSQFTLYGYTF. The CDR3 nucleotides are TGTGCCAGCAGCCAATTCACATTATATGGCTACACCTTC.

The chain combines TRBV5-4 with TRBJ2-5; 10 positions agree with TRBD2. Germline V gene data show CDR1 as SGHNT and CDR2 as YYREEE (reference sequence). Unmatched junction bases numbered 3, after V lost 2 bases and J lost 5 bases. The CDR3 covers 14 residues. The CDR3 coding sequence is TGTGCCAGCAGCTTTAGCGGGAGGAGGGAGACCCAGTACTTC. This sequence encodes CASSFSGRRETQYF.

This chain joins TRBV27 and TRBJ2-7; D is possibly TRBD1 (6 bases). V lost 5 bases, J lost 5 bases, and 13 bases lay in between. Germline V gene sequence: CDR1 MNHEY, CDR2 SMNVEV (reference sequence). The CDR3 has 13 residues. The CDR3 loop reads CASSPTGFNEQYF. CDR3 in DNA: TGTGCCAGCAGTCCGACAGGTTTCAACGAGCAGTACTTC.

The CDR3 DNA reads as TGTGCCAGCAGCTTAACCAGCTACAATGAGCAGTTCTTC. As protein: CASSLTSYNEQFF. This rearrangement joins TRBV7-3 to TRBJ2-1, with D uncertain. CDR3 length: 13 residues. Germline-derived CDR1 and CDR2 are SGHTA and FQGTGA. V gave up 0 bases and J gave up 3 bases, with 3 bases separating them.

This chain joins TRBV29-1 and TRBJ2-7; 7 positions match TRBD1. The ends lost 0 bases at V and 5 bases at J; junction bases unmatched: 4. Germline values: CDR1 SQVTM, CDR2 ANQGSEA. The CDR3 is 13 residues long. The CDR3 sequence is CSVEDGDRDEQYF. For the CDR3, the DNA is TGCAGCGTTGAAGACGGAGACAGGGACGAGCAGTACTTC.

V usage is TRBV2 and J usage is TRBJ1-3, with 7 bases fitting TRBD1. CDR1 and CDR2 from the germline V gene are SNHLY and FYNNEI. The V segment lost 6 bases and the J segment 0 bases; nucleotides outside the gene matches: 5. CDR3 length: 15 amino acids. The CDR3 spells CASSGQAVSGNTIYF. In nucleotides, the CDR3 is TGTGCCAGCAGCGGACAGGCGGTCTCTGGAAACACCATATATTTT.

The rearrangement links TRBV6-5 to TRBJ1-4; TRBD1 aligns across 7 bases. Per the germline V gene, CDR1 is MNHEY and CDR2 is SVGAGI. Trimming at V came to 0 bases and at J to 8 bases, leaving 6 bases not matched to a gene. The CDR3 runs 15 residues. CDR3 sequence: CASSYSKQGSEKLFF. The CDR3 DNA sequence: TGTGCCAGCAGTTACTCGAAACAGGGGAGCGAAAAACTGTTTTTT.

This rearrangement joins TRBV28 to TRBJ2-6; D is perhaps TRBD2 (5 bases). Germline CDR1 is MDHEN and CDR2 is SYDVKM. CDR3 length: 15 residues. With 4 bases removed from V and 4 bases from J, the gap between germline ends came to 11 bases. CDR3 protein: CASSSGEGGANVLTF. DNA for the CDR3: TGTGCCAGCAGTTCCGGGGAAGGGGGGGCCAACGTCCTGACTTTC.

This chain uses TRBV27 with TRBJ2-1, with unresolved D. Trimming pared 2 bases from V and 8 bases from J, leaving 13 bases between. Germline CDR1 MNHEY, CDR2 SMNVEV (reference sequence). The CDR3 covers 14 residues. The CDR3 protein is CASSLLSGFHEQFF. In DNA form, the CDR3 reads TGTGCCAGCAGTTTACTCTCAGGTTTCCATGAGCAGTTCTTC.

CDR3 DNA sequence: TGTGCCAGCAGCCACCGGAGGGGACAGGGATCCGAGCAGTACTTC. This translates into CASSHRRGQGSEQYF. The chain carries TRBV7-8 and TRBJ2-7; 9 bases align to TRBD1. Trimming cost V 5 bases and J 6 bases; bases outside gene matches: 11. Germline V gene data show CDR1 as SGHVS and CDR2 as FQNEAQ. CDR3 length equals 15 residues.

V usage is TRBV2 and J usage is TRBJ2-6, with D perhaps matching TRBD1 (5 bases). This CDR3 has 15 amino acids. V was clipped by 4 bases and J by 3 bases, with 10 bases between them. The germline gives CDR1 SNHLY, CDR2 FYNNEI. As DNA, the CDR3 is TGTGCCAGCAGTGTTGCCCAGGGTGGGGCCAACGTCCTGACTTTC. It translates to CASSVAQGGANVLTF.

The V gene is TRBV7-9, the J gene TRBJ1-5; 9 bases are a match to TRBD1. Per germline, CDR1 SEHNR and CDR2 FQNEAQ (reference sequence). The V and J ends lost 5 bases and 3 bases, in that order; junction bases with no gene match: 5. The CDR3 has 15 residues. CDR3 protein: CASSPGQGLNQPQHF. CDR3 coding DNA: TGTGCCAGCAGCCCAGGACAGGGGCTCAATCAGCCCCAGCATTTT.